These T cell receptor beta chains were read from a single sample in a study of cytomegalovirus exposure and HLA in healthy donors. Generated by immunoSEQ multiplex PCR, the TCRdb table keeps only in-frame clones and is missing some. The repertoire includes some 120,000 clones, approximately 80% of them detected once, and under 3% sits in the top ten. The sample was PBMCs. The source of these receptors is a man aged 25 to 40 in good health and CMV-seronegative. CDR3s include the opening cysteine and the closing phenylalanine or tryptophan.

>TRBJ2-1|TRBV5-1
CASSLDASGTQFF
>TRBJ2-7|TRBV27
CASSLRYSYEQYF
>TRBJ2-1|TRBV4-1
CASSTTSPSTNEQFF
>TRBJ2-3|TRBV27
CASSYASGSTDTQYF
>TRBJ2-1|TRBV5-1
CASSLTPAGGGQGEQFF
>TRBJ2-2|TRBV10-3
CATTGQMNTGELFF
>TRBJ2-1|TRBV7-9
CASSWGLSNEQFF
>TRBJ2-3|TRBV5-4
CASSLRAYDTQYF
>TRBJ1-1|TRBV27
CASSLLGVNTEAFF
>TRBJ1-4|TRBV28
CASSLGDRQEKLFF
>TRBJ1-1|TRBV11-2
CASSYSRTTEAFF
>TRBJ2-5|TRBV18
CASSRLAGAQETQYF
>TRBJ2-1|TRBV7-9
CSSSFTTGDNEQFF
>TRBJ2-1|TRBV6-4
CATSPGLETHEQFF
>TRBJ1-4|TRBV6-5
CASSYLAPGQGQKLFF
>TRBJ2-7|TRBV2
CASRTTGGYEQYF
>TRBJ2-5|TRBV5-4
CASSLEQNQETQYF
>TRBJ2-1|TRBV7-6
CASSWVAGSYNEQFF
>TRBJ2-1|TRBV5-4
CASSTLVLDEQFF
>TRBJ2-3|TRBV9
CASSITSGTSTDTQYF
>TRBJ2-1|TRBV9
CASSTRDQNEQFF
>TRBJ2-7|TRBV7-9
CASSLAPARGYDEQYF
>TRBJ1-5|TRBV18
CASSLSGGYSNQPQNF
>TRBJ1-5|TRBV7-2
CASSPVSDQPQHF
>TRBJ1-5|TRBV19
CASREGNQPQHF
>TRBJ1-6|TRBV27
CASSYKGHYRGYLHF
>TRBJ1-5|TRBV6-1
CASSEGGGGQPQHF
>TRBJ1-3|TRBV6-6
CASSSLGNTIYF